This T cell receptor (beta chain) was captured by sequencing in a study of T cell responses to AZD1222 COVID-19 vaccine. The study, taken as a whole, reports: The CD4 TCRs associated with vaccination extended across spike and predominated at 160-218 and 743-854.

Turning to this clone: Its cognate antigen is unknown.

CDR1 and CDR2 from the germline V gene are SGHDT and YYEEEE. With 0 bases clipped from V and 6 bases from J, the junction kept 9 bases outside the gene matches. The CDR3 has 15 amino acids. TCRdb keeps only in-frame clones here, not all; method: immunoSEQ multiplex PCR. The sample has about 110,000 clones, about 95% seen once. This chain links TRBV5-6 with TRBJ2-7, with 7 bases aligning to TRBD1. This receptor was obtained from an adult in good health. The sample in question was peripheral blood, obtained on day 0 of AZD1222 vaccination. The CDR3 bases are TGTGCCAGCAGCTTGGCGGCAGGGGGAGTGGGCGAGCAGTACTTC. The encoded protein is CASSLAAGGVGEQYF.